Below, 9 T cell receptor beta chains from the same sample are listed, as sequenced in a study of control samples from healthy donors and cancer patients. Libraries were prepared by immunoSEQ multiplex PCR; TCRdb keeps only in-frame clonotypes and omits some of them. The repertoire holds more than 95,000 clones, more than 75% seen once, with 2% to 3% in the top ten. The sequenced sample was blood. All receptors derive from a woman in her seventies in good health.

The rearrangement uses TRBV7-8 and TRBJ1-5; unclear D gene. Trimming removed 2 bases at V and 5 bases at J, with 7 bases between. Germline V gene lookup returns CDR1 SGHVS and CDR2 FQNEAQ. The CDR3 has 13 residues. In DNA, the CDR3 is TGTGCCAGCAGCTTATATAACGATCAGCCCCAGCATTTT. It encodes CASSLYNDQPQHF.

V is TRBV5-1 and J is TRBJ2-7; 7 nucleotides align to TRBD1. This CDR3 comprises 14 residues. Germline lookup yields CDR1 SGHRS and CDR2 YFSETQ. Losses at the gene ends were 0 bases for V and 6 bases for J; bases not matched to a gene: 6. In nucleotides, the CDR3 is TGCGCCAGCAGCTTGGGGTCAGGGGGTGGCGAGCAGTACTTC. Amino acid sequence: CASSLGSGGGEQYF. The whole variable domain, remainder taken from reference TRBV5-1 and TRBJ2-7, is KAGVTQTPRYLIKTRGQQVTLSCSPISGHRSVSWYQQTPGQGLQFLFEYFSETQRNKGNFPGRFSGRQFSNSRSEMNVSTLELGDSALYLCASSLGSGGGEQYFGPGTRLTVT.

This rearrangement joins TRBV29-1 to TRBJ2-2; TRBD2 aligns across 8 bases. The CDR3 spans 16 residues. Germline trimming cut 4 bases from V and 3 bases from J; bases unmatched to any gene: 10. CDR1 is SQVTM, CDR2 ANQGSEA, per germline. CDR3 amino acids: CSVGPRAGGYTGELFF. In nucleotides, the CDR3 is TGCAGCGTTGGGCCCCGTGCGGGGGGATACACCGGGGAGCTGTTTTTT.

The V call is TRBV27, the J call TRBJ1-6; tentative D call: TRBD1 (6 bases). V was shortened by 3 bases and J by 4 bases, with 10 bases between the two germline ends. Germline-derived CDR1 and CDR2 are MNHEY and SMNVEV (reference sequence). CDR3 length: 15 residues. The CDR3 protein is CASSFTGRYNSPLHF. The CDR3 DNA reads as TGTGCCAGCAGTTTTACAGGGAGGTATAATTCACCCCTCCACTTT.

The chain has TRBV18 and TRBJ1-3, with D possibly TRBD1 on 6 matching bases. Germline V lookup: CDR1 KGHSH, CDR2 LQKENI. V shed 2 bases and J shed 8 bases, with 10 bases lying between them. The CDR3 is made up of 13 amino acids. The CDR3 region is CASSPTGSDTIYF. Here the CDR3 DNA reads TGTGCCAGCTCACCAACAGGGTCAGACACCATATATTTT.

The chain couples TRBV18 to TRBJ1-6; D remains ambiguous. There are 15 residues in the CDR3. Germline loops: CDR1 KGHSH, CDR2 LQKENI. V lost 3 bases and J lost 0, with 6 bases in between. CDR3: CASSPTSSYNSPLHF. Here the CDR3 DNA reads TGTGCCAGCTCACCGACGAGCTCCTATAATTCACCCCTCCACTTT. The whole variable domain, remainder taken from reference TRBV18 and TRBJ1-6, is NAGVMQNPRHLVRRRGQEARLRCSPMKGHSHVYWYRQLPEEGLKFMVYLQKENIIDESGMPKERFSAEFPKEGPSILRIQQVVRGDSAAYFCASSPTSSYNSPLHFGNGTRLTVT.

The V and J genes are TRBV7-9 and TRBJ1-2, with 7 bases matching TRBD1. Germline-derived CDR1 and CDR2 are SEHNR and FQNEAQ (reference sequence). The CDR3 consists of 14 residues. V lost 2 bases to trimming and J lost 8 bases; unmatched junction nucleotides: 8. CDR3 sequence (DNA): TGTGCCAGCAGCTTATTAGGGGGCTCTATGGGCTACACCTTC. It yields the protein CASSLLGGSMGYTF.

Only a few counts were recorded for this clone. V gene TRBV5-1 combines with J gene TRBJ2-5; the D gene could be TRBD1 or TRBD2 (5 bases each). CDR3 length equals 16 residues. Germline V gene data show CDR1 as SGHRS and CDR2 as YFSETQ. The V gene lost 0 bases and the J gene lost 5 bases, with 17 bases spanning the gap. CDR3 loop: CASSLGGADPRETQYF. Written as DNA, the CDR3 is TGCGCCAGCAGCTTGGGAGGGGCAGATCCGCGTGAGACCCAGTACTTC. Looking up the rest from reference TRBV5-1 and TRBJ2-5 gives the full variable domain: KAGVTQTPRYLIKTRGQQVTLSCSPISGHRSVSWYQQTPGQGLQFLFEYFSETQRNKGNFPGRFSGRQFSNSRSEMNVSTLELGDSALYLCASSLGGADPRETQYFGPGTRLLVL.

As concerns this clone: Different DNA sequences within this sample yield the same CDR3. The J gene is TRBJ2-5, the V gene TRBV5-1; TRBD2 matches at 8 bases. Germline assignment: CDR1 SGHRS and CDR2 YFSETQ. J was trimmed by 4 bases and V by 2 bases; bases with no gene match: 4. The CDR3 runs 14 residues. The CDR3 DNA sequence: TGCGCCAGCAGCTTTCGGGGGGGGGCAGAGACCCAGTACTTC. This translates into CASSFRGGAETQYF.